This is a list of T cell receptor beta chains from one sample in a study of blood T cell repertoires in COVID-19. Here immunoSEQ multiplex PCR was the method, and the copy in TCRdb shows in-frame clones only, minus some. The table records 150,000 to 200,000 clones, around nine tenths of them present only once. Sequences were obtained from peripheral blood. These receptors all stem from a woman in her 70s with COVID-19, enrolled during active disease. The CDR3 runs from the conserved cysteine through the conserved F or W. The D gene is left open where the match is weak. The size of a clone is reported for some rows only, either as once, few or many, or as a class for expanded clones.

V: TRBV28
size: .
D: TRBD2
J: TRBJ2-5
DNA: TGTGCCAGCAGTTCCCTGACTAGCGCCCAAGAGACCCAGTACTTC
CDR3: CASSSLTSAQETQYF

V: TRBV19
size: .
D: TRBD1
J: TRBJ2-1
DNA: TGTGCCAGTAATATAGGCATGGGACAGGGGGCTATTGGGCAGTTCTTC
CDR3: CASNIGMGQGAIGQFF

V: TRBV14
size: few
D: .
J: TRBJ1-2
DNA: TGTGCCAGCAGCCAACAGGTCGGCTATGGCTACACCTTC
CDR3: CASSQQVGYGYTF

V: TRBV11-2
size: once
D: .
J: TRBJ2-7
DNA: TGTGCCAGCAGCCTTAACAGGGCTGGGGAGCAGTACTTC
CDR3: CASSLNRAGEQYF

V: TRBV19
size: .
D: .
J: TRBJ1-4
DNA: TGTGCCAGCACCCCTCCGGGGACAACTAATGAAAAACTGTTTTTT
CDR3: CASTPPGTTNEKLFF

V: TRBV3-1/TRBV3-2
size: .
D: .
J: TRBJ2-5
DNA: TGTGCCAGCAGCGGGCTGGTACTCGGAAAGGAGACCCAGTACTTC
CDR3: CASSGLVLGKETQYF

V: TRBV19
size: .
D: TRBD1
J: TRBJ1-2
DNA: TGTGCCAGTAGGGCCACAGGGGGAAGGGACCATAACTATGGCTACACCTTC
CDR3: CASRATGGRDHNYGYTF

V: TRBV2
size: .
D: TRBD1
J: TRBJ1-4
DNA: TGTGCCAGCTACCGGGACAGGGCTGCAACTAATGAAAAACTGTTTTTT
CDR3: CASYRDRAATNEKLFF

V: TRBV5-4
size: .
D: .
J: TRBJ1-2
DNA: TGTGCCAGCAGCGGGGGCCTTGCGGGGGACTATGGCTACACCTTC
CDR3: CASSGGLAGDYGYTF

V: TRBV12-3/TRBV12-4
size: .
D: .
J: TRBJ1-1
DNA: TGTGCCAGCAGTTTGCAAGGGGGCACTGAAGCTTTCTTT
CDR3: CASSLQGGTEAFF

V: TRBV7-2
size: .
D: .
J: TRBJ2-1
DNA: TGTGCCAGCAGCGCTAGGGGTTGGGCCGAGCAGTTCTTC
CDR3: CASSARGWAEQFF

V: TRBV6-4
size: .
D: .
J: TRBJ1-1
DNA: TGTGCCAGCAGCCCGACAGATAACACTGAAGCTTTCTTT
CDR3: CASSPTDNTEAFF

V: TRBV10-3
size: .
D: .
J: TRBJ2-1
DNA: TGTGCCATCAGTGAGACAGGGTCCCCTTTCTACAATGAGCAGTTCTTC
CDR3: CAISETGSPFYNEQFF

V: TRBV7-8
size: .
D: .
J: TRBJ1-1
DNA: TGTGCCAGCAGTTCTCAGGGATACACTGAAGCTTTCTTT
CDR3: CASSSQGYTEAFF

V: TRBV15
size: .
D: TRBD1
J: TRBJ2-7
DNA: TGTGCCACCAGCAGGGAAACAGGGGGCGGGGAGCAGTACTTC
CDR3: CATSRETGGGEQYF

V: TRBV6-5
size: .
D: .
J: TRBJ2-7
DNA: TGTGCCAGCAGCCCCTACGGGAGCCCCTCCTACGAGCAGTACTTC
CDR3: CASSPYGSPSYEQYF

V: TRBV24-1
size: .
D: .
J: TRBJ2-5
DNA: TGTGCCACCAGTGATTGGTCGGGAGAGACCCAGTACTTC
CDR3: CATSDWSGETQYF

V: TRBV30
size: .
D: .
J: TRBJ1-5
DNA: TGTGCCTGGAGTGTACCAGGCCCCAATCAGCCCCAGCATTTT
CDR3: CAWSVPGPNQPQHF

V: TRBV19
size: .
D: TRBD2
J: TRBJ2-7
DNA: TGTGCCAGTAGTAGTAGCGGGAGCAGGTACGAGCAGTACTTC
CDR3: CASSSSGSRYEQYF

V: TRBV6-5
size: .
D: .
J: TRBJ1-4
DNA: TGTGCCAGCAGTTACACTACAGGGACAACTAATGAAAAACTGTTTTTT
CDR3: CASSYTTGTTNEKLFF

V: TRBV13
size: .
D: TRBD2
J: TRBJ2-5
DNA: TGTGCCAGCAGCAATAGTGGACTAGCGGGACAAGAGACCCAGTACTTC
CDR3: CASSNSGLAGQETQYF

V: TRBV3-1/TRBV3-2
size: few
D: .
J: TRBJ2-7
DNA: TGTGCCAGCAGCCTCTCGGGGGGCTACTACGAGCAGTACTTC
CDR3: CASSLSGGYYEQYF

V: TRBV24-1
size: .
D: .
J: TRBJ2-7
DNA: TGTGCCACCAGTGATCGGAGCTCCTACGAGCAGTACTTC
CDR3: CATSDRSSYEQYF

V: TRBV28
size: once
D: .
J: TRBJ2-7
DNA: TGTGCCAGCAAGATCGGTGGTGATGGCTCCTACGAGCAGTACTTC
CDR3: CASKIGGDGSYEQYF

V: TRBV12-5
size: .
D: .
J: TRBJ2-2
DNA: TGTGCTAGTGGCCTCGACACCGGGGAGCTGTTTTTT
CDR3: CASGLDTGELFF

V: TRBV30
size: .
D: .
J: TRBJ2-1
DNA: TGTGCCTGGAGTGGACAGGGAGGTAGTGAGCAGTTCTTC
CDR3: CAWSGQGGSEQFF

V: TRBV28
size: .
D: .
J: TRBJ2-4
DNA: TGTGCCAGCAGTTTTCCGCGGACGGGGGCCAAAAACATTCAGTACTTC
CDR3: CASSFPRTGAKNIQYF

V: TRBV6-6
size: .
D: .
J: TRBJ1-1
DNA: TGTGCCAGCAGTTCCTTCGACAGCTGGAACACTGAAGCTTTCTTT
CDR3: CASSSFDSWNTEAFF

V: TRBV28
size: .
D: .
J: TRBJ1-2
DNA: TGTGCCAGCAGGCCCGGGGGGAACTATGGCTACACCTTC
CDR3: CASRPGGNYGYTF

V: TRBV14
size: .
D: TRBD1
J: TRBJ2-7
DNA: TGTGCCAGCAGCCTCCGGGACAGCGGCTACGAGCAGTACTTC
CDR3: CASSLRDSGYEQYF

V: TRBV6-6
size: .
D: TRBD1
J: TRBJ1-2
DNA: TGTGCCAGCAGTTACGGGGGGACAGCTGGCTACACCTTC
CDR3: CASSYGGTAGYTF

V: TRBV27
size: .
D: .
J: TRBJ1-3
DNA: TGTGCCAGCAGTCGTTCAGGGATTGGAAACACCATATATTTT
CDR3: CASSRSGIGNTIYF

V: TRBV6-5
size: .
D: .
J: TRBJ2-7
DNA: TGTGCCAGCACGGTGTCTAGAACCTACGAGCAGTACTTC
CDR3: CASTVSRTYEQYF

V: TRBV12-5
size: .
D: .
J: TRBJ2-1
DNA: TGTGCTAGTGGTTTGGCTGTAGCCAATGAGCAGTTCTTC
CDR3: CASGLAVANEQFF

V: TRBV27
size: .
D: .
J: TRBJ1-5
DNA: TGTGCCAGCAGTCCGCTTCGGGGAGGGAAGGGTCAGCCCCAGCATTTT
CDR3: CASSPLRGGKGQPQHF

V: TRBV19
size: .
D: TRBD1
J: TRBJ2-7
DNA: TGTGCCAGTAGTATAGGGACAGGGGACGAGCAGTACTTC
CDR3: CASSIGTGDEQYF

V: TRBV7-3
size: .
D: .
J: TRBJ1-2
DNA: TGTGCCAGCAGCTTCGACGGGAACTATGGCTACACCTTC
CDR3: CASSFDGNYGYTF

V: TRBV2
size: once
D: TRBD1
J: TRBJ1-5
DNA: TGTGCCAGCAGGACTGGGACAGAGTCCCAGCCCCAGCATTTT
CDR3: CASRTGTESQPQHF

V: TRBV5-1
size: .
D: .
J: TRBJ2-7
DNA: TGCGCCAGCAGCTTGGCAGGGACCTACGAGCAGTACTTC
CDR3: CASSLAGTYEQYF

V: TRBV30
size: .
D: TRBD1
J: TRBJ1-3
DNA: TGTGCCTGGGTTCGGGACAGTTATGGAAACACCATATATTTT
CDR3: CAWVRDSYGNTIYF

V: TRBV7-9
size: .
D: .
J: TRBJ2-7
DNA: TGTGCCAGCAGCTTAGATGGCGGATCCTCCTACGAGCAGTACTTC
CDR3: CASSLDGGSSYEQYF

V: TRBV28
size: .
D: .
J: TRBJ1-1
DNA: TGTGCCAGCAGTCAATGGGACACCCTTAACACTGAAGCTTTCTTT
CDR3: CASSQWDTLNTEAFF

V: TRBV2
size: .
D: TRBD2
J: TRBJ2-1
DNA: TGTGCCAGCAGTGTGGGTAGCGGGACCTACAATGAGCAGTTCTTC
CDR3: CASSVGSGTYNEQFF

V: TRBV3-1/TRBV3-2
size: .
D: TRBD2
J: TRBJ2-7
DNA: TGTGCCAGCAGCCTAAGCACTAGCGGGAGCTCCTACGAGCAGTACTTC
CDR3: CASSLSTSGSSYEQYF

V: TRBV2
size: .
D: .
J: TRBJ1-3
DNA: TGTGCCAGCAGCCGATCAGGCTCCGGAAACACCATATATTTT
CDR3: CASSRSGSGNTIYF

V: TRBV11-3
size: few
D: .
J: TRBJ1-1
DNA: TGTGCCAGCAGTCACACTACGAACACTGAAGCTTTCTTT
CDR3: CASSHTTNTEAFF

V: TRBV4-1
size: .
D: TRBD2
J: TRBJ2-4
DNA: TGCGCCAGCAGCCAAGTGTATTTTGGCGGGAGCCTAGCCAAAAACATTCAGTACTTC
CDR3: CASSQVYFGGSLAKNIQYF

V: TRBV11-2
size: .
D: TRBD2
J: TRBJ2-7
DNA: TGTGCCAGCAGCTTAGATCTCGGTAGCGGGAGGGTTGAGCAGTACTTC
CDR3: CASSLDLGSGRVEQYF

V: TRBV4-1
size: once
D: TRBD1
J: TRBJ2-5
DNA: TGCGCCAGCAGCCCGAGGGACAGGGTAAAGACCCAGTACTTC
CDR3: CASSPRDRVKTQYF

V: TRBV2
size: .
D: TRBD1
J: TRBJ1-2
DNA: TGTGCCAGCAGGTCGGGACAGGGACATGGCTACACCTTC
CDR3: CASRSGQGHGYTF

V: TRBV5-8
size: .
D: .
J: TRBJ1-2
DNA: TGTGCCAGCAGCTTGCTTATGGCAGGGGCCTACGACTATGGCTACACCTTC
CDR3: CASSLLMAGAYDYGYTF

V: TRBV5-1
size: .
D: .
J: TRBJ1-4
DNA: TGCGCCAGCAGCGGGGCTACAACTAATGAAAAACTGTTTTTT
CDR3: CASSGATTNEKLFF

V: TRBV5-1
size: .
D: TRBD1
J: TRBJ2-2
DNA: TGCGCCAGCAGCTTGGGGGCAGGGGGAAAGAACACCGGGGAGCTGTTTTTT
CDR3: CASSLGAGGKNTGELFF

V: TRBV15
size: .
D: TRBD2
J: TRBJ2-2
DNA: TGTGCCACCAGCAGGACTAGCGCCATGAACACCGGGGAGCTGTTTTTT
CDR3: CATSRTSAMNTGELFF

V: TRBV7-2
size: .
D: TRBD2
J: TRBJ2-5
DNA: TGTGCCAGCAGCTTACGAGCTAGCGGGATAGAGACCCAGTACTTC
CDR3: CASSLRASGIETQYF

V: TRBV19
size: .
D: TRBD2
J: TRBJ2-1
DNA: TGTGCCAGTAGTATTCAAGCGGGGGGGCCCTACAATGAGCAGTTCTTC
CDR3: CASSIQAGGPYNEQFF

V: TRBV7-2
size: .
D: .
J: TRBJ2-1
DNA: TGTGCCAGCAGAAAAAGGCCCACGGCTGGGAGCTCCTACAATGAGCAGTTCTTC
CDR3: CASRKRPTAGSSYNEQFF

V: TRBV19
size: .
D: TRBD1
J: TRBJ1-1
DNA: TGTGCCAGTAGACAGGGGAACATGAACACTGAAGCTTTCTTT
CDR3: CASRQGNMNTEAFF

V: TRBV24-1
size: few
D: .
J: TRBJ2-7
DNA: TGTGCCACCAGTTCGACGACAGAGACCTACGAGCAGTACTTC
CDR3: CATSSTTETYEQYF